This T cell receptor (beta chain) was identified in a study of shared clonotypes between healthy human individuals. DNA input for the unsorted PBMC replicate PCRs was around 300 ng, about 32,000 T cell genomes. Sequencing used immunoSEQ multiplex PCR; TCRdb keeps in-frame clones, though not all of them. In the table there are hundreds of thousands of clones, roughly 80% of which are singletons. The CDR3 has 13 residues. V lost 4 bases and J lost 5; bases outside the gene matches: 4. Per germline, CDR1 SEHNR and CDR2 FQNEAQ (reference sequence). Source material: PBMCs. The chain couples TRBV7-9 to TRBJ2-5; TRBD2 matches 7 bases. This sequence originates from a woman aged 40-49 years in good health. Some clones in this sample may be carry-over from other donors' samples. CDR3 nucleotides: TGTGCCAGCAGCTACGCGGGAGCGGAGACCCAGTACTTC. This codes for CASSYAGAETQYF.